These 3 T cell receptor beta chains originate from one sample sequenced in a study of shared clonotypes between healthy human individuals. The naive CD8 population came from CD45RO-negative cells selected for CCR7, without terminally differentiated effector memory CD45RA+ cells. Clones were sequenced by immunoSEQ multiplex PCR, and TCRdb holds only the in-frame ones, with some missing. The sample holds about 1.9 million clones, about 93% seen once. Sequencing was done on a sample of naive CD8+ T cells from PBMCs. The source of these receptors is a man between 18 and 29 years old in good health. Some clones in this sample may be carry-over from other donors' samples.

This clone appeared a few times. At the DNA level, this CDR3 is encoded by other sequences in the same sample as well. This sequence joins TRBV30 and TRBJ1-1; D unclear. Trimming removed 0 bases at V and 1 base at J, with 9 bases between. From germline, CDR1 is GTSNPN and CDR2 SVGIG (reference sequence). The CDR3 sequence is 14 residues long. The CDR3 sequence: CAWSVLGRNTEAFF. The DNA of the CDR3 is TGTGCCTGGAGTGTCCTGGGGAGGAACACTGAAGCTTTCTTT.

The table lists this clone with a count of one. CDR3 residues: CASSLKGAEGYTF. The CDR3 DNA reads TGTGCCAGCAGTTTAAAGGGGGCGGAAGGCTACACCTTC. The chain carries TRBV27 and TRBJ1-2; 7 nucleotides line up with TRBD1. The CDR3 spans 13 residues. Unmatched junction bases numbered 5, after V lost 2 bases and J lost 8 bases. Germline V gene lookup returns CDR1 MNHEY and CDR2 SMNVEV (reference sequence).

The V call is TRBV27, the J call TRBJ2-7; 10 nucleotides agree with TRBD2. Germline V gene data show CDR1 as MNHEY and CDR2 as SMNVEV (reference sequence). The V and J ends lost 7 bases and 1 base, in that order; junction bases with no gene match: 10. The CDR3 runs 16 residues. The CDR3: CASTPSSGSWSYEQYF. The CDR3 bases are TGTGCCAGCACCCCTTCTAGCGGGAGCTGGTCCTACGAGCAGTACTTC.